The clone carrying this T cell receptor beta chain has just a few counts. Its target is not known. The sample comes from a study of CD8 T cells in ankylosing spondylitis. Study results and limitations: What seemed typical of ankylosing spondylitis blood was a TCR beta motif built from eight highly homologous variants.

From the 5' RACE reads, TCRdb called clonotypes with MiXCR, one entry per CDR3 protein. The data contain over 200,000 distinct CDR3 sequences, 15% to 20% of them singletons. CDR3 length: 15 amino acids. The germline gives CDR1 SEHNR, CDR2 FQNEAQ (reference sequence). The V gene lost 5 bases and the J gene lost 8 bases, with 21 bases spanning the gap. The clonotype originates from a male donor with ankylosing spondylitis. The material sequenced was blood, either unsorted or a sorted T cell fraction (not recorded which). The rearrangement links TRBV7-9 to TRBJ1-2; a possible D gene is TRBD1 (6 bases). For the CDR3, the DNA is TGTGCCAGCAGCACAATGCCCGGGACACTGCAGGGCTACACCTTC. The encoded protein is CASSTMPGTLQGYTF. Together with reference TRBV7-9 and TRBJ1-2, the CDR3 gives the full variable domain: DTGVSQNPRHKITKRGQNVTFRCDPISEHNRLYWYRQTLGQGPEFLTYFQNEAQLEKSRLLSDRFSAERPKGSFSTLEIQRTEQGDSAMYLCASSTMPGTLQGYTFGSGTRLTVV.